This TCR beta chain was recorded in a study of cytomegalovirus exposure and HLA in healthy donors. Study-wide results and limits: With DRB1 most and HLA-C fewest, TCR association rates differed between HLA loci in a later analysis. TCR sequences were mostly rare, though some public TCRs occurred in many donors. What was likely a sequencing artifact was a cluster of highly shared sequence variants. Within an earlier analysis, most TCR beta V segments proved productive either about 87% or about 30% of the time.

With regard to this clone: Antigen specificity is unknown.

PCR used 60 Vbeta primers and 13 Jbeta primers. This table comes from immunoSEQ multiplex PCR, and its TCRdb copy is limited to in-frame clones, with some not included. Of 120,000 or so clones listed, about 80% are singletons. CDR1 is SGHVS and CDR2 is FQNEAQ in the germline V gene. The length of the CDR3 is 14 residues. Trimming cost V 2 bases and J 3 bases, with 11 bases left between them. The TCR sequence derives from a woman aged 40 to 50 in good health and CMV-seropositive. Sequencing used PBMCs. The chain joins TRBV7-8 to TRBJ2-7, with D possibly TRBD2 on 5 matching bases. This chain's CDR3 is CASSLNPGFYEQYF. The CDR3 DNA reads TGTGCCAGCAGCTTAAACCCGGGATTCTACGAGCAGTACTTC.